A single sample gave rise to the 26 T cell receptor beta chains below, sequenced in a study of regulatory T cells in long-lasting Graves disease. Library construction for TCR beta used iRepertoire HTBI primers and Arm-PCR of CDR3 regions. From the multiplex PCR reads, TCRdb called clonotypes with MiXCR, one entry per CDR3 protein. Among fewer than 450,000 distinct CDR3 sequences listed, around 21% were seen once. Time point denoted: persistent/refractory GD, antithyroid drugs over 5 years with positive TRAb. PBMCs were the source of the RNA used for TCR sequencing. The material was peripheral blood mononuclear cells (PBMCs), obtained when the disease was refractory, from a patient treated with antithyroid drugs. These receptor sequences come from a female donor with Graves disease.

The V gene is TRBV6-9, the J gene TRBJ1-2; the D is unclear. The germline V and J ends were trimmed by 3 bases and 1 base, with 6 bases remaining between them. The CDR3 loop spans 13 amino acids. Germline CDR1 reads MNHGY; CDR2 reads SVAAGI. CDR3 sequence (DNA): TGTGCCAGCAGTTACGACGGTAACTATGGCTACACCTTC. Its translation: CASSYDGNYGYTF.

This clonotype occurred a few times. The chain links TRBV7-9 to TRBJ2-7, with 8 bases identical to TRBD1. Trimming at V came to 4 bases and at J to 4 bases, leaving 3 bases not matched to a gene. The CDR3 is 13 amino acids. Germline loops: CDR1 SEHNR, CDR2 FQNEAQ (reference sequence). CDR3 in amino acids: CASSYRGMYEQYF. In nucleotides, the CDR3 is TGTGCCAGCAGCTACAGGGGGATGTACGAGCAGTACTTC.

The rearrangement links TRBV19 to TRBJ2-7; 9 bases map to TRBD2. With V trimmed by 3 bases and J by 4 bases, 7 bases remained unmatched. CDR3 length: 15 residues. Looked up from germline, CDR1 is LNHDA and CDR2 is SQIVND (reference sequence). CDR3 amino acids: CASSILLAGRYEQYF. CDR3 bases: TGTGCCAGTAGTATTTTGCTAGCGGGACGATACGAGCAGTACTTC.

The chain is built from TRBV29-1 and TRBJ2-7; D might be TRBD1 (6 bases). The length of the CDR3 is 14 residues. Germline assignment: CDR1 SQVTM and CDR2 ANQGSEA. V was trimmed by 5 bases and J by 7 bases, leaving 21 bases between them. The CDR3 region is CSVLGTPSTQEQYF. As DNA, the CDR3 is TGCAGCGTTCTTGGGACACCCTCTACGCAAGAGCAGTACTTC.

This clonotype was seen a few times. The chain uses TRBV20-1 and TRBJ2-5; the match to TRBD1 covers 10 bases. Germline lookup yields CDR1 DFQATT and CDR2 SNEGSKA (reference sequence). The CDR3 length is 16 residues. The J segment lost 1 base and the V segment lost 6 bases, leaving 11 bases of the junction unmatched. The CDR3 protein is CSASWDRGATQETQYF. The DNA of the CDR3 is TGCAGTGCGTCGTGGGACAGGGGTGCGACCCAAGAGACCCAGTACTTC.

This clonotype was found many times. The chain has TRBV2 and TRBJ2-5; tentative D call: TRBD1 (5 bases). Deletions cut 7 bases from V and 5 bases from J, with 14 bases between. Germline CDR1 reads SNHLY; CDR2 reads FYNNEI. The CDR3 spans 13 residues. CDR3 DNA: TGTGCCAGCACGACCAGGGTCGGGGAGACCCAGTACTTC. The encoded protein is CASTTRVGETQYF. The full variable domain, with the rest looked up from reference TRBV2 and TRBJ2-5, is EPEVTQTPSHQVTQMGQEVILRCVPISNHLYFYWYRQILGQKVEFLVSFYNNEISEKSEIFDDQFSVERPDGSNFTLKIRSTKLEDSAMYFCASTTRVGETQYFGPGTRLLVL.

The sample holds many counts of this clonotype. The gene calls are TRBV2 and TRBJ1-1; possibly TRBD1 for D (5 bases). The germline CDR1 and CDR2 sequences are SNHLY and FYNNEI. Trimming pared 4 bases from V and 2 bases from J, leaving 8 bases between. The CDR3 is made up of 13 amino acids. The chain's CDR3 is CASSGTSNTEAFF. The CDR3 nucleotides read TGTGCCAGCAGTGGGACATCCAACACTGAAGCTTTCTTT.

This clonotype was counted only a few times. The chain combines TRBV7-9 with TRBJ1-2; a weak D match, TRBD1 (5 bases). The V gene's germline CDR1 is SEHNR and CDR2 FQNEAQ (reference sequence). The ends were cut back, 4 bases at V and 3 bases at J, with 12 bases in the middle. This CDR3 comprises 14 residues. The CDR3 nucleotides read TGTGCCAGCAGCTCTGTAAGGGGCGACTATGGCTACACCTTC. Protein: CASSSVRGDYGYTF.

The gene calls are TRBV7-9 and TRBJ1-4, with 7 bases identical to TRBD1. The CDR3 has 14 amino acids. Trimming cost V 5 bases and J 6 bases; bases outside gene matches: 6. Germline CDR1 is SEHNR and CDR2 is FQNEAQ (reference sequence). CDR3 sequence: CASSEDRTHEKLFF. The DNA for the CDR3 is TGTGCCAGCAGCGAGGACAGGACGCATGAAAAACTGTTTTTT.

The rearrangement joins TRBV20-1 to TRBJ1-5; 7 bases match TRBD1. Germline assignment: CDR1 DFQATT and CDR2 SNEGSKA (reference sequence). The CDR3 consists of 11 residues. V gave up 5 bases and J gave up 11 bases; unmatched junction bases: 6. The CDR3, as DNA: TGCAGTGCTCTTACAGGGGTTTCCCAGCATTTT. Translation: CSALTGVSQHF.

This clonotype was seen repeatedly, ten times or more. The chain recombines TRBV28 with TRBJ1-3; possible D gene TRBD1, 5 bases. The CDR3 length is 15 residues. CDR1 is MDHEN, CDR2 SYDVKM, per germline. Deletions cut 2 bases from V and 0 bases from J, with 8 bases between. CDR3 region: CASSLPGGSGNTIYF. As DNA, the CDR3 is TGTGCCAGCAGTTTACCTGGGGGCTCTGGAAACACCATATATTTT. Complete variable domain (other parts from reference TRBV28 and TRBJ1-3): DVKVTQSSRYLVKRTGEKVFLECVQDMDHENMFWYRQDPGLGLRLIYFSYDVKMKEKGDIPEGYSVSREKKERFSLILESASTNQTSMYLCASSLPGGSGNTIYFGEGSWLTVV.

Many counts were recorded for this clonotype. This chain joins TRBV29-1 and TRBJ2-7; D gene ambiguous. The CDR3 length is 14 residues. V lost 0 bases to trimming and J lost 0 bases, with 9 bases between them. CDR1 SQVTM and CDR2 ANQGSEA come from the germline V gene. CDR3 sequence: CSVEEGTPSYEQYF. The CDR3 DNA is TGCAGCGTTGAAGAGGGAACCCCCTCCTACGAGCAGTACTTC.

The chain links TRBV7-8 to TRBJ1-1; D gene unclear. V lost 1 base and J 5 bases, leaving 17 bases between the germline ends. The CDR3 sequence is 16 residues long. CDR1 and CDR2 from the germline V gene are SGHVS and FQNEAQ. CDR3 in DNA: TGTGCCAGCAGCTTAGGATGGTCGCCCGTCTCTACTGAAGCTTTCTTT. This translates into CASSLGWSPVSTEAFF.

CDR3 DNA sequence: TGTGCCAGCAGTAACCCAGGGGGCGCGTGGGGCTACACCTTC. Protein product: CASSNPGGAWGYTF. The chain is built from TRBV6-2 or TRBV6-3 and TRBJ1-2; 8 bases line up with TRBD1. This CDR3 spans 14 amino acids. Germline CDR1 MNHEY, CDR2 SVGEGT. J lost 8 bases, V lost 5 bases, and 10 bases had no gene match.

The genes are TRBV5-6 and TRBJ1-5; weak D call: TRBD1 (5 bases). Germline CDR1 is SGHDT and CDR2 is YYEEEE. Trimming took off 5 bases at V and 2 bases at J, with 14 bases between the two ends. This CDR3 comprises 15 residues. The CDR3 DNA reads TGTGCCAGCAGTGTAACAGGCGTTGGCAATCAGCCCCAGCATTTT. Residues: CASSVTGVGNQPQHF.

Notes on this clonotype: A much larger clone sits a single nucleotide away, making a read error possible. The V call is TRBV30, the J call TRBJ1-5; D gene uncertain. The CDR3 is 13 residues long. V was clipped by 2 bases and J by 7 bases, with 12 bases between them. Germline assignment: CDR1 GTSNPN and CDR2 SVGIG (reference sequence). The CDR3 reads CAWSLQRLQPQHF. The CDR3 coding sequence is TGTGCCTGGAGTCTGCAGAGGCTCCAGCCCCAGCATTTT.

This chain connects TRBV19 to TRBJ1-1, with a tentative D call TRBD1 (6 bases). The germline V gene has CDR1 LNHDA and CDR2 SQIVND (reference sequence). The CDR3 has 14 amino acids. V gave up 7 bases and J gave up 0 bases, with 12 bases separating them. The chain's CDR3 is CASKAQGMNTEAFF. In nucleotides, the CDR3 is TGTGCCAGTAAGGCGCAGGGGATGAACACTGAAGCTTTCTTT.

In its sample, this clonotype was seen many times. J is TRBJ1-1 and V is TRBV30; D is undetermined. The CDR3 contains 11 residues. CDR1 is GTSNPN, CDR2 SVGIG, per germline (reference sequence). V was pared by 7 bases and J by 3 bases, with 9 bases between. The CDR3 here is CASMDYTEAFF. CDR3 DNA: TGTGCCTCCATGGACTACACTGAAGCTTTCTTT.

V and J are TRBV12-3 or TRBV12-4 and TRBJ2-1; 13 bases agree with TRBD2. The CDR3 has 15 residues. V dropped 6 bases and J dropped 6; count of bases not matched to a gene: 5. The DNA of the CDR3 is TGTGCCAGCAGACTAGCGGGAGGGGGGATCAATGAGCAGTTCTTC. Amino acids: CASRLAGGGINEQFF.

J is TRBJ1-1 and V is TRBV11-2; D unresolved. The CDR3 has 13 amino acids. The germline CDR1 and CDR2 sequences are SGHAT and FQNNGV. The V end was cut by 6 bases, the J end by 6 bases, with 14 bases between. In DNA, the CDR3 is TGTGCCAGCAGTCGGTATGCCTTCCCTGAAGCTTTCTTT. Amino acids: CASSRYAFPEAFF. Full variable domain (missing parts from reference TRBV11-2 and TRBJ1-1): EAGVAQSPRYKIIEKRQSVAFWCNPISGHATLYWYQQILGQGPKLLIQFQNNGVVDDSQLPKDRFSAERLKGVDSTLKIQPAKLEDSAVYLCASSRYAFPEAFFGQGTRLTVV.

The table lists this clonotype with a few counts. The chain uses TRBV18 and TRBJ2-7; D not resolved. This CDR3 spans 13 amino acids. Germline-derived CDR1 and CDR2 are KGHSH and LQKENI. V lost 0 bases and J lost 7, with 10 bases in between. The CDR3: CASSPPVLREQYF. CDR3 bases: TGTGCCAGCTCACCACCGGTTTTGAGGGAGCAGTACTTC.

This chain links TRBV28 with TRBJ1-5; no firm D call. V was clipped by 2 bases and J by 6 bases, with 11 bases between them. Germline V gene data show CDR1 as MDHEN and CDR2 as SYDVKM. This CDR3 has 14 residues. The CDR3 DNA reads TGTGCCAGCAGTTTAGGTTCAGGAGTTCAGCCCCAGCATTTT. Protein: CASSLGSGVQPQHF.

In this sample, this clonotype turned up many times. The rearrangement joins TRBV2 to TRBJ1-1; D gene uncertain. Trimming shortened V by 5 bases and J by 0 bases, and 25 bases separated the two germline ends. The germline V gene encodes CDR1 SNHLY and CDR2 FYNNEI. This CDR3 contains 19 residues. DNA for the CDR3: TGTGCCAGCAGTCTTCCCCCCTTCGCGGGCTTCGTAATGAACACTGAAGCTTTCTTT. It is translated as CASSLPPFAGFVMNTEAFF.

This clonotype was counted at least ten times. This chain uses TRBV24-1 with TRBJ2-7, with TRBD1 identical over 7 bases. Germline V gene data show CDR1 as KGHDR and CDR2 as SFDVKD. The trim removed 10 bases at V and 0 bases at J, leaving 5 bases unmatched. This CDR3 is built from 13 residues. CDR3 nucleotides: TGTGCCACGGGGACAGCGCTCTCCTACGAGCAGTACTTC. Amino acids: CATGTALSYEQYF.

This clonotype was observed at least ten times. CDR3 sequence reads: CASSILGRGSYSPLHF. Written as DNA, the CDR3 is TGTGCCAGCAGTATCCTCGGCAGGGGGTCCTATTCACCCCTCCACTTT. This chain connects TRBV27 to TRBJ1-6; 7 bases align to TRBD1. Trimming removed 5 bases from V and 8 bases from J; junction bases left unmatched: 12. This CDR3 is built from 16 residues. Germline CDR1 reads MNHEY; CDR2 reads SMNVEV (reference sequence).

In its sample, this clonotype was seen a few times. The genes are TRBV6-2 or TRBV6-3 and TRBJ1-5, with 9 bases that match TRBD1. CDR3 size: 15 residues. Per the germline V gene, CDR1 is MNHEY and CDR2 is SVGEGT. V shed 8 bases, J shed 2 bases, and the junction held 7 bases outside the gene matches. The CDR3 DNA reads TGTGCCAGCGCAGCACAGGGGGCAGGCAATCAGCCCCAGCATTTT. This gives the protein CASAAQGAGNQPQHF.